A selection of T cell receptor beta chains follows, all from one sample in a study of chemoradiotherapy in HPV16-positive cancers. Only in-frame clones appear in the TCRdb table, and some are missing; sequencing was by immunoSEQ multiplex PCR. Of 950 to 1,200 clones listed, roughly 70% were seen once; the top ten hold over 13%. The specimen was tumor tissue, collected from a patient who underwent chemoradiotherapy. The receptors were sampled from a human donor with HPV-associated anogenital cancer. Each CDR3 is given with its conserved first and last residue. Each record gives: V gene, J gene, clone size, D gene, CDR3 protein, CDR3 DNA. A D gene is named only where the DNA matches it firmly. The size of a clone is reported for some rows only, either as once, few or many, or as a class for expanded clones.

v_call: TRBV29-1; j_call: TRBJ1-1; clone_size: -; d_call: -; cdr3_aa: CSVEPPARNTEAFF; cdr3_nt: TGCAGCGTTGAACCCCCAGCGAGGAACACTGAAGCTTTCTTT
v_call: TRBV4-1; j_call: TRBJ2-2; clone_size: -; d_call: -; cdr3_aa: CASSQDGATNTGELFF; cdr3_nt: TGCGCCAGCAGCCAAGATGGGGCGACGAACACCGGGGAGCTGTTTTTT
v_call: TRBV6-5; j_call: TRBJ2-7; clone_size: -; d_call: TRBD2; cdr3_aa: CASSGGGHEQYF; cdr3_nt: TGTGCCAGCAGTGGGGGAGGGCACGAGCAGTACTTC
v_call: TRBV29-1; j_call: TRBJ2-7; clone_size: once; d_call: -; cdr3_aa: CSVESLASYEQYF; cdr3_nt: TGCAGCGTTGAATCACTAGCTTCGTACGAGCAGTACTTC
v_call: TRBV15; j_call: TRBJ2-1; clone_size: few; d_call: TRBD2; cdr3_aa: CATSREGTSGSGEQFF; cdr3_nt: TGTGCCACCAGCAGAGAGGGGACTAGCGGGAGCGGTGAGCAGTTCTTC
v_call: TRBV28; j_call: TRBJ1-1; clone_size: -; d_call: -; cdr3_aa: CASSLDWNTEAFF; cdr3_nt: TGTGCCAGCAGTTTGGACTGGAACACTGAAGCTTTCTTT
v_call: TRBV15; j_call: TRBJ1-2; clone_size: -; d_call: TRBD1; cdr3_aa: CATSIGTGEDGYTF; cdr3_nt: TGTGCCACCAGCATAGGTACAGGGGAGGATGGCTACACCTTC
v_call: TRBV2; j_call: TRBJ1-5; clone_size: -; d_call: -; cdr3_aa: CASYLSREKSNQPQHF; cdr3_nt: TGTGCCAGCTACCTATCCAGGGAGAAGAGCAATCAGCCCCAGCATTTT
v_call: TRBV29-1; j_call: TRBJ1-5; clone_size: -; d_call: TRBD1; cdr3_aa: CSVQTGTGGNQPQHF; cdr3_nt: TGCAGCGTTCAAACCGGGACAGGGGGCAATCAGCCCCAGCATTTT
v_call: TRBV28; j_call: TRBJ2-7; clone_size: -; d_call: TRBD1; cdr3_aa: CASSLEDREAYEQYF; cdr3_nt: TGTGCCAGCAGTTTGGAGGACAGGGAAGCCTACGAGCAATACTTC
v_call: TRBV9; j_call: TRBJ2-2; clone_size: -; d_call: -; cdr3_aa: CASSVAPGWISGELFF; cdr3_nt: TGTGCCAGCAGCGTAGCACCAGGGTGGATCTCCGGGGAGCTGTTTTTT
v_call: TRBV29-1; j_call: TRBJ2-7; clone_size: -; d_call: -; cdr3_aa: CSVRDTYEQYF; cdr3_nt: TGCAGCGTTCGGGACACCTACGAGCAGTACTTC
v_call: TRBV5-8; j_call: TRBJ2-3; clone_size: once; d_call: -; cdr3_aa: CASSLGLAQDTQYF; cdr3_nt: TGTGCCAGCAGCTTGGGGCTCGCCCAAGATACGCAGTATTTT
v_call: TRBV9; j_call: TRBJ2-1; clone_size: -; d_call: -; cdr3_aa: CASSVATGSSYNEQFF; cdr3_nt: TGTGCCAGCAGCGTGGCGACCGGGAGTAGTTACAATGAGCAGTTCTTC
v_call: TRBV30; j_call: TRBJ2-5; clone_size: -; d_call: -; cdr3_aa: CAWNGVGTQYF; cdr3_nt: TGTGCCTGGAATGGGGTAGGAACCCAGTACTTC
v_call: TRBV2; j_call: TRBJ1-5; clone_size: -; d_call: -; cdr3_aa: CASRQPLSNQPQHF; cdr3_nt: TGTGCCAGCAGGCAACCTCTTAGCAATCAGCCCCAGCATTTT
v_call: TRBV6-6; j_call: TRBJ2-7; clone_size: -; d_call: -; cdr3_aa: CASSSPGLAALEQYF; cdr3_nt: TGTGCCAGCAGTTCACCGGGACTGGCCGCTTTAGAGCAGTACTTC
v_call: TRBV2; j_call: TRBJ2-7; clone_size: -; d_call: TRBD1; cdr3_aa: CASTAGGSYEQYF; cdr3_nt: TGTGCCAGCACAGCAGGGGGCTCCTACGAGCAGTACTTC
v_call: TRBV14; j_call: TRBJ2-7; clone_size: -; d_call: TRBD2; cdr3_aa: CASSILAGGNYEQYF; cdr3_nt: TGTGCCAGCAGTATCCTAGCGGGAGGAAACTACGAGCAGTACTTC